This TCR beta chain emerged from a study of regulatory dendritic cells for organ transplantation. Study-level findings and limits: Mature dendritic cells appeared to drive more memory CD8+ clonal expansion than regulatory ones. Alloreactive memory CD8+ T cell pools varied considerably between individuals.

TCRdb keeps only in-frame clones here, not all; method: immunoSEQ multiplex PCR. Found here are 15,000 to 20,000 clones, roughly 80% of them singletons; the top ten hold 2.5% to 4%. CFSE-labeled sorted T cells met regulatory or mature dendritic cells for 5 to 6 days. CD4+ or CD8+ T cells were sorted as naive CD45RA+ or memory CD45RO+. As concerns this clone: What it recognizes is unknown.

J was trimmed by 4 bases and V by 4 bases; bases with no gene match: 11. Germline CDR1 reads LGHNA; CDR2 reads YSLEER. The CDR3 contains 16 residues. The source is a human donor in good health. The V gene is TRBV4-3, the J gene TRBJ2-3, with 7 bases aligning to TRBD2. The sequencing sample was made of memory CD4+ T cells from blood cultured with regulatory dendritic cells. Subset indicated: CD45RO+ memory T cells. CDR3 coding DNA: TGCGCCAGCAGCCCTTTCGGGGGGAGCGGGGCAGATACGCAGTATTTT. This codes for CASSPFGGSGADTQYF.